This TCR beta chain was profiled in a study of blood T cell repertoires in COVID-19. Germline V lookup: CDR1 SQVTM, CDR2 ANQGSEA. The CDR3 covers 13 residues. The ends lost 6 bases at V and 6 bases at J; junction bases unmatched: 7. Sequencing used immunoSEQ multiplex PCR; TCRdb keeps in-frame clones, though not all of them. The data contain just over 95,000 clones, around 80% of them singletons. The sample was peripheral blood. V gene TRBV29-1 combines with J gene TRBJ2-7, with 11 bases aligning to TRBD1. The receptor's source is a man of 80 years or more with acute or convalescent COVID-19. In DNA form, the CDR3 reads TGCAGCGTACCGGGACAGGGGGTCGGCGAGCAGTACTTC. The encoded protein is CSVPGQGVGEQYF.